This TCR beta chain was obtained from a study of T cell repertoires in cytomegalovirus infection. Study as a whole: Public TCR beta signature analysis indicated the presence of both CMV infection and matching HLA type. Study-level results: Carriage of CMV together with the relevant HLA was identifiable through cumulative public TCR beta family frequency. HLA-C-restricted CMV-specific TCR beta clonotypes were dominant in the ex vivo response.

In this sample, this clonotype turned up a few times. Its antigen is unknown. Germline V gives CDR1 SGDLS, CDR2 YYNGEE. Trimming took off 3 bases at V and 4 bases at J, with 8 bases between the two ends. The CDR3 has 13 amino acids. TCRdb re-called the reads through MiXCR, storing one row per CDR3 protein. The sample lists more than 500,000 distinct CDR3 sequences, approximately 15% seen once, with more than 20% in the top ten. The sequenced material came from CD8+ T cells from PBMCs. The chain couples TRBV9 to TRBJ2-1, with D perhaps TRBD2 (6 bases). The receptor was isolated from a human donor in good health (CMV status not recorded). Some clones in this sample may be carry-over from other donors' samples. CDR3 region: CASSGSGYNEQFF. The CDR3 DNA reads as TGTGCCAGCAGCGGAAGCGGGTACAATGAGCAGTTCTTC.